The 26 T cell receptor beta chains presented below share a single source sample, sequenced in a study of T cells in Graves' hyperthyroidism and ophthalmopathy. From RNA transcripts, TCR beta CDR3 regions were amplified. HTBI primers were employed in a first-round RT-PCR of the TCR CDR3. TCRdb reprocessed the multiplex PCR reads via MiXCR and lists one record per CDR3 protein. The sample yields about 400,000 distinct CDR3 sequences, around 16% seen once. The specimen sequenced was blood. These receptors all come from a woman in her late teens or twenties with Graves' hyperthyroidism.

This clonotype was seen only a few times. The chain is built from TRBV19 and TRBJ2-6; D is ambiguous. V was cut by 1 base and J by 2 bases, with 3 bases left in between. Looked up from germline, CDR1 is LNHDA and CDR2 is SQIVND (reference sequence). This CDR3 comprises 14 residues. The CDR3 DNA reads TGTGCCAGTAGTATAGGGACTGGGGCCAACGTCCTGACTTTC. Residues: CASSIGTGANVLTF.

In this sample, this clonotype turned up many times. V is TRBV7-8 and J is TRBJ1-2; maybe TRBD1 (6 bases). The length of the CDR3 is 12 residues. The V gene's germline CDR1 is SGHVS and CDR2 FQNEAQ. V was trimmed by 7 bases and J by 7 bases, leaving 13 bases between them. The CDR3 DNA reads TGTGCCAGCACCAGGGGTCGCGGTGGCTACACCTTC. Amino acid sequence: CASTRGRGGYTF. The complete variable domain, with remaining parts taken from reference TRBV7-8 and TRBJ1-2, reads GAGVSQSPRYKVAKRGQDVALRCDPISGHVSLFWYQQALGQGPEFLTYFQNEAQLDKSGLPSDRFFAERPEGSVSTLKIQRTQQEDSAVYLCASTRGRGGYTFGSGTRLTVV.

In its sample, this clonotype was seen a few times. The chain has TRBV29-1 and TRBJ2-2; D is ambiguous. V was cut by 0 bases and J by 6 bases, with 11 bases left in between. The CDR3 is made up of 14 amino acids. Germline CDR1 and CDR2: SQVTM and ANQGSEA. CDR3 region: CSVEDLYSPGELFF. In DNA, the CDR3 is TGCAGCGTTGAAGATCTGTATAGCCCCGGGGAGCTGTTTTTT.

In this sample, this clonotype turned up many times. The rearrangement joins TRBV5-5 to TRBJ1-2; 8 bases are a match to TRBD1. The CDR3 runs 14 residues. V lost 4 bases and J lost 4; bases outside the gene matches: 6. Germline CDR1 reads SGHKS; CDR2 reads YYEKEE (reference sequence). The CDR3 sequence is CASSTDRGTYGYTF. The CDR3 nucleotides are TGTGCCAGCAGCACCGACAGGGGAACCTATGGCTACACCTTC.

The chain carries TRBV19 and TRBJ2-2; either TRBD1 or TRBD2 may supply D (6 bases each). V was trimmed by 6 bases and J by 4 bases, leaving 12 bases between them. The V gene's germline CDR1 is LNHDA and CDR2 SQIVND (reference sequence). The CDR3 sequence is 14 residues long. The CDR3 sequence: CASRWGAGTGELFF. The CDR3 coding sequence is TGTGCCAGTAGATGGGGGGCGGGCACCGGGGAGCTGTTTTTT.

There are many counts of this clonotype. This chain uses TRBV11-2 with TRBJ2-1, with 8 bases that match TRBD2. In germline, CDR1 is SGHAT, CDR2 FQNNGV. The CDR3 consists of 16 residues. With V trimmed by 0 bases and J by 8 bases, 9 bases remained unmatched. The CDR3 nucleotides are TGTGCCAGCAGCTTAGATAGATCGGGGGGGGGGTATGAGCAGTTCTTC. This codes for CASSLDRSGGGYEQFF.

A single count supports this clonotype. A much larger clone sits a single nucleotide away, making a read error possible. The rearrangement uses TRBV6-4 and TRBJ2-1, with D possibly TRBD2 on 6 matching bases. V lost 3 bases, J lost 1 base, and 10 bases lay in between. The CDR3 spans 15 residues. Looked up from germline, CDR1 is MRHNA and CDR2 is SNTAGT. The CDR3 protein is CASSERAGSYNEQFF. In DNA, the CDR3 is TGTGCCAGCAGTGAGCGGGCGGGGTCCTACAATGAGCAGTTCTTC.

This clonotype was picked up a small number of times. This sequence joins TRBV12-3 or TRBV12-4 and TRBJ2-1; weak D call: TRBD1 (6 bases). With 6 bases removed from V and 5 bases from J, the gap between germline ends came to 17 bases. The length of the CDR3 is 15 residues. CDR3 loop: CASSLAQGLNNEQFF. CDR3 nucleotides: TGTGCCAGCAGCCTTGCACAGGGTTTAAACAATGAGCAGTTCTTC.

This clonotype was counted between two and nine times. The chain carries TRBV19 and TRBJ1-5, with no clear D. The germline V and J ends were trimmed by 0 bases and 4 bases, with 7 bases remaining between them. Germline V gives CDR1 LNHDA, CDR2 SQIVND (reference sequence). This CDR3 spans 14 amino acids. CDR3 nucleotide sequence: TGTGCCAGTAGTATAGAGCCAGCAAATCAGCCCCAGCATTTT. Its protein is CASSIEPANQPQHF.

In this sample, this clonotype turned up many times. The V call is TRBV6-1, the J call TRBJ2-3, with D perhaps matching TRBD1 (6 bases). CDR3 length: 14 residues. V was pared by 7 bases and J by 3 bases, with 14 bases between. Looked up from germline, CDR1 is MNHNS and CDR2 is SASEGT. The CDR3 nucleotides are TGTGCCAGCAAGTTTAGGGGGAGTACAGATACGCAGTATTTT. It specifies CASKFRGSTDTQYF.

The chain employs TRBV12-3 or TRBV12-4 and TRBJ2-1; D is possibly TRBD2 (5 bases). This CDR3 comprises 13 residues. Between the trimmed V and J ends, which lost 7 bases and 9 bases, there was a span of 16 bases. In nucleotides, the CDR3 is TGTGCCAGCAACCCACGTCGCGGGCTTGAGCAGTTCTTC. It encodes CASNPRRGLEQFF.

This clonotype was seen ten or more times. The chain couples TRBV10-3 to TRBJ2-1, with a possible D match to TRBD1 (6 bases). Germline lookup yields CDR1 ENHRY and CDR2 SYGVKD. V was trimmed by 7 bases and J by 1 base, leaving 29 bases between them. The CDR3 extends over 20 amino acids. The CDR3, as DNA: TGTGCCATCACCCCTTCATTGGGCAGGGGAAGCCAGGGGTCCTACAATGAGCAGTTCTTC. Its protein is CAITPSLGRGSQGSYNEQFF.

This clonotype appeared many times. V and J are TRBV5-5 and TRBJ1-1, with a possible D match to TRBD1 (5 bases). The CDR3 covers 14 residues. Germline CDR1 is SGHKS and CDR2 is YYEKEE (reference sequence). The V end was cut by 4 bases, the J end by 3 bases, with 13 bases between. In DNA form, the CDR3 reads TGTGCCAGCAGCCCACGGGGGGGGGACACTGAAGCTTTCTTT. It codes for CASSPRGGDTEAFF.

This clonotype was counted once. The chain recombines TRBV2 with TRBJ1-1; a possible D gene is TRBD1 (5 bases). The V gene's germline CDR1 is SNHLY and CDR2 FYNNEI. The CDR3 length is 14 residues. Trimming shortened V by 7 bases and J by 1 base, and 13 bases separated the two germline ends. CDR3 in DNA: TGTGCCAGCATGAAAGAGGGGTGGAACACTGAAGCTTTCTTT. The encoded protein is CASMKEGWNTEAFF.

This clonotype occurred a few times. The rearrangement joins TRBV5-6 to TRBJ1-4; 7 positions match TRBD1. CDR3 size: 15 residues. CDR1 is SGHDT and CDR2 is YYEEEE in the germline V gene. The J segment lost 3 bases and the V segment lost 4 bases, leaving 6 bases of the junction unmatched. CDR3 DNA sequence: TGTGCCAGCAGCGGAACAGGGGCTGCTAATGAAAAACTGTTTTTT. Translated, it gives CASSGTGAANEKLFF.

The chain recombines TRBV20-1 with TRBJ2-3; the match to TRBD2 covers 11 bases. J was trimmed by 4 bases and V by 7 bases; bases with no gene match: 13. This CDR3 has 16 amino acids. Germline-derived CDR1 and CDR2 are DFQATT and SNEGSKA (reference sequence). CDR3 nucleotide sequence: TGCAGTGGGGCCTCCTCCGGGACTAGCGGCGCAGATACGCAGTATTTT. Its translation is CSGASSGTSGADTQYF.

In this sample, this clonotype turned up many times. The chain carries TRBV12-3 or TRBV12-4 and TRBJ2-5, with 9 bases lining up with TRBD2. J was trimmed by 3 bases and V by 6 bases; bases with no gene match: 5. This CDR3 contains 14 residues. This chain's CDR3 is CASRVAGGKETQYF. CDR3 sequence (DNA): TGTGCCAGCAGGGTGGCGGGGGGGAAAGAGACCCAGTACTTC.

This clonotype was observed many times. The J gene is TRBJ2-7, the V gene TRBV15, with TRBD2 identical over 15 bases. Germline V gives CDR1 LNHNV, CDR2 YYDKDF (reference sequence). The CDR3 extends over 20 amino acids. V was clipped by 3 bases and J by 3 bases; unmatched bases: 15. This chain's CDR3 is CATSSSYGTSGRRVRYEQYF. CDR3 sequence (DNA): TGTGCCACCAGCAGTTCATACGGGACTAGCGGGAGGCGCGTCCGCTACGAGCAGTACTTC.

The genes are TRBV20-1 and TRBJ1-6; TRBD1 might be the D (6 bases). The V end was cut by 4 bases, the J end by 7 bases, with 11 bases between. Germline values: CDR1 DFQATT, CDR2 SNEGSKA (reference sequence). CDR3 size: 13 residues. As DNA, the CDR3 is TGCAGTGCTAAAGACAGGACCAATTCACCCCTCCACTTT. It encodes CSAKDRTNSPLHF.

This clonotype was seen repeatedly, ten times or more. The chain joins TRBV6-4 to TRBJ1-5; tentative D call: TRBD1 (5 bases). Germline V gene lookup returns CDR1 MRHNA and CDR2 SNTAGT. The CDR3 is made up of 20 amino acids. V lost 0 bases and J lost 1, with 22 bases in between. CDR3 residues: CASSDSCTGDCAGSNQPQHF. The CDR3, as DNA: TGTGCCAGCAGTGACTCGTGTACAGGAGATTGCGCAGGCAGCAATCAGCCCCAGCATTTT.

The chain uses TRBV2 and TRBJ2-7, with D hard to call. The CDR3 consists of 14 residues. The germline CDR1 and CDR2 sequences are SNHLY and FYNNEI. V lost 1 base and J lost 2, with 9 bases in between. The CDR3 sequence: CASSEGTVAYEQYF. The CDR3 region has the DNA TGTGCCAGCAGTGAAGGGACGGTAGCCTACGAGCAGTACTTC.

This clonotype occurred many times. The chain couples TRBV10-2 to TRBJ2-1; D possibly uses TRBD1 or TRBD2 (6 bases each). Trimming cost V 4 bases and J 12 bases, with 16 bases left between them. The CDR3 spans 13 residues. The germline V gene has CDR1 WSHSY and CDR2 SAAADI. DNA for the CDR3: TGCGCCAGCAGTGGCTCGGGGGCCGTGAGGCAGTTCTTC. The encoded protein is CASSGSGAVRQFF.

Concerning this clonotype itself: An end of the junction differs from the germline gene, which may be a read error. CDR3 loop: CATSGETWVAGANVLTF. The CDR3 region has the DNA TGTGCCACCAGCGGAGAAACCTGGGTTGCTGGGGCCAACGTCCTGACTTTC. V gene TRBV15 combines with J gene TRBJ2-6; D is unclear. The CDR3 has 17 residues. Germline-derived CDR1 and CDR2 are LNHNV and YYDKDF (reference sequence).

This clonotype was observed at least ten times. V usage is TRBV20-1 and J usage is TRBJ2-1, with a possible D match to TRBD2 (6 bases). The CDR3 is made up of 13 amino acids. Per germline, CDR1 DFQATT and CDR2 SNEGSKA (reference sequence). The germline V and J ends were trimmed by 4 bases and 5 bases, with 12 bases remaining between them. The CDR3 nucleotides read TGCAGTGCTACCGGGAGCACGGACAATGAGCAGTTCTTC. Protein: CSATGSTDNEQFF.

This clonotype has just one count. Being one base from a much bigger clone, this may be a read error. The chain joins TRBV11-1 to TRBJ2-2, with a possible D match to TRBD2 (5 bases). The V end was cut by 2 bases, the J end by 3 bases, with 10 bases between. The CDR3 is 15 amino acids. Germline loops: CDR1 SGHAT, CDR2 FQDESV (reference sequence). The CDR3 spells CASSLFDGDTGELFF. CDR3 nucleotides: TGTGCCAGCAGCTTATTCGACGGGGACACCGGGGAGCTGTTTTTT.

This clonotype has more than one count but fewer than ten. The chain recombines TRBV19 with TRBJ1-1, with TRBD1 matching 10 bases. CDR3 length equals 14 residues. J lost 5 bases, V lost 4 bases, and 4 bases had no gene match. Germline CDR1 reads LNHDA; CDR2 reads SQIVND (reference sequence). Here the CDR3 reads CASSRGQGRTEAFF. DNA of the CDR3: TGTGCCAGTAGTAGGGGACAGGGGAGGACTGAAGCTTTCTTT.